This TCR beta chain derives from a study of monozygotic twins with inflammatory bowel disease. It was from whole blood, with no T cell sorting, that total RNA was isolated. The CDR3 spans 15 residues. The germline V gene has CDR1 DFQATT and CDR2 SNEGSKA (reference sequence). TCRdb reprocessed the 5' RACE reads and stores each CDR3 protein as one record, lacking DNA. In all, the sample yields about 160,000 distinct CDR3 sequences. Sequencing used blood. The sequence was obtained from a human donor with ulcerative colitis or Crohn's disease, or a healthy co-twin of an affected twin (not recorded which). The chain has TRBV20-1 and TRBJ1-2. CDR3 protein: CSARDQGTRMSGYTF.